This TCR beta chain was profiled in a study of response to subunit inactivated influenza vaccine. Whole-study results and caveats: Authors suggested seasonal influenza vaccinations each recruit few new T cells.

A few counts support this clonotype. As yet, its antigen is unknown. In TCRdb, the RT-PCR reads were re-called with MiXCR into one record per CDR3 protein. The profile covers 450,000 to 550,000 distinct CDR3 sequences, with roughly 27% appearing a single time and around 2% taken by the ten largest. The specimen comprised CD4+ T cells sorted from PBMCs, sampled roughly 5 days after vaccination. The origin of this receptor is a man aged 50-60 years who received an inactivated influenza vaccine.

This chain's CDR3 is CASTSRGRGAYNEQFF. CDR3 coding DNA: TGTGCCAGCACCAGCCGCGGGCGGGGGGCTTACAATGAGCAGTTCTTC. J is TRBJ2-1 and V is TRBV7-2; 8 nucleotides agree with TRBD2. This CDR3 has 16 residues. Germline CDR1 reads SGHTA; CDR2 reads FQGNSA. Trimming at V came to 7 bases and at J to 4 bases, leaving 12 bases not matched to a gene. The variable domain in full, completed from reference TRBV7-2 and TRBJ2-1, reads GAGVSQSPSNKVTEKGKDVELRCDPISGHTALYWYRQSLGQGLEFLIYFQGNSAPDKSGLPSDRFSAERTGGSVSTLTIQRTQQEDSAVYLCASTSRGRGAYNEQFFGPGTRLTVL.